This T cell receptor beta chain was identified in a study of CD8 T cells in Susac syndrome. The RNA input was about 0.45 to 1 ug, and it was reverse transcribed with random hexamers. TCRdb reprocessed the immunoSEQ multiplex PCR reads with MiXCR, giving one entry per CDR3 protein. The sample holds approximately 230,000 distinct CDR3 sequences, 80% to 95% seen once. Trimming cost V 1 base and J 3 bases; bases outside gene matches: 6. This CDR3 contains 16 residues. Germline-derived CDR1 and CDR2 are SGHDT and YYEEEE. J is TRBJ1-4 and V is TRBV5-6, with 7 nucleotides matching TRBD1. Sequenced sample: CD4+ T cells from PBMCs. The sequence derives from a human donor with multiple sclerosis. CDR3 coding DNA: TGTGCCAGCAGCTTGACAGGGGATCTGGCTAATGAAAAACTGTTTTTT. Translation: CASSLTGDLANEKLFF. The full variable domain, with the rest looked up from reference TRBV5-6 and TRBJ1-4, is DAGVTQSPTHLIKTRGQQVTLRCSPKSGHDTVSWYQQALGQGPQFIFQYYEEEERQRGNFPDRFSGHQFPNYSSELNVNALLLGDSALYLCASSLTGDLANEKLFFGSGTQLSVL.